These T cell receptor beta chains were read from a single sample in a study of T cells in Graves' hyperthyroidism and ophthalmopathy. TCRdb analysed the multiplex PCR reads with MiXCR anew, one entry per CDR3 protein. The repertoire holds a few hundred thousand distinct CDR3 sequences, with approximately 14% as singletons. Material for sequencing was blood. The receptors derive from a woman in her 30s with Graves' hyperthyroidism. The CDR3 runs from the conserved cysteine through the conserved F or W. Fields, in order: V gene, clone size, D gene, J gene, CDR3 DNA, CDR3 protein. A D gene is named only where the DNA matches it firmly. Expanded clones are given a class, and other clones once, few, many or no size at all.

V gene: TRBV13
clone size: many
D gene: TRBD2
J gene: TRBJ2-1
CDR3 DNA: TGTGCCAGCAGCTCCTTAGGCACGGGAGGCGTCTACAATGAGCAGTTCTTC
CDR3 protein: CASSSLGTGGVYNEQFF

V gene: TRBV9
clone size: -
D gene: TRBD2
J gene: TRBJ2-5
CDR3 DNA: TGTGCCAGCAGCGTGGATAGCGGGAGCGAAGAGACCCAGTACTTC
CDR3 protein: CASSVDSGSEETQYF

V gene: TRBV9
clone size: many
D gene: TRBD1
J gene: TRBJ1-2
CDR3 DNA: TGTGCCAGCAGCGTAGAGGGCAGGGGGCAAGGAGGCTACACCTTC
CDR3 protein: CASSVEGRGQGGYTF

V gene: TRBV5-1
clone size: many
D gene: -
J gene: TRBJ2-2
CDR3 DNA: TGCGCCAGCAGCCCTTTCAACACCGGGGAGCTGTTTTTT
CDR3 protein: CASSPFNTGELFF

V gene: TRBV11-1
clone size: -
D gene: -
J gene: TRBJ2-6
CDR3 DNA: TGTGCCAGCAGCTTAGGTTCGGGGACAACTGCTGGGGCCAACGTCCTGACTTTC
CDR3 protein: CASSLGSGTTAGANVLTF

V gene: TRBV6-1
clone size: -
D gene: TRBD1
J gene: TRBJ2-7
CDR3 DNA: TGTGCCAGCAGTCCCGGGACAGAAGTCCTCGAGCAGTACTTC
CDR3 protein: CASSPGTEVLEQYF

V gene: TRBV28
clone size: -
D gene: TRBD1
J gene: TRBJ2-7
CDR3 DNA: TGTGCCAGCAGTTTTGAGGGGGCCAATGAGCAGTACTTC
CDR3 protein: CASSFEGANEQYF

V gene: TRBV3-1
clone size: -
D gene: TRBD2
J gene: TRBJ2-1
CDR3 DNA: TGTGCCAGCAGCCAAGATGGGGGACTACTAAGCTCCTACAATGAGCAGTTCTTC
CDR3 protein: CASSQDGGLLSSYNEQFF

V gene: TRBV28
clone size: many
D gene: -
J gene: TRBJ2-5
CDR3 DNA: TGTGCCAGCAAGAATGGTTGGGACCGAACGGGGGAGACCCAGTACTTC
CDR3 protein: CASKNGWDRTGETQYF

V gene: TRBV20-1
clone size: many
D gene: -
J gene: TRBJ1-1
CDR3 DNA: TGCAGTGCTAGAGATCTTGAGGGTTTCTTT
CDR3 protein: CSARDLEGFF

V gene: TRBV15
clone size: -
D gene: -
J gene: TRBJ1-2
CDR3 DNA: TGTGCCACCAGCAGAGATTTTACATATGGCTACACCTTC
CDR3 protein: CATSRDFTYGYTF

V gene: TRBV10-3
clone size: -
D gene: TRBD2
J gene: TRBJ2-3
CDR3 DNA: TGTGCCATCAGCGACGGACTAGCGGATACGCAGTATTTT
CDR3 protein: CAISDGLADTQYF

V gene: TRBV27
clone size: many
D gene: -
J gene: TRBJ1-1
CDR3 DNA: TGTGCCAGCAGTGACGGGAATGAAGCTTTCTTT
CDR3 protein: CASSDGNEAFF

V gene: TRBV19
clone size: few
D gene: -
J gene: TRBJ2-1
CDR3 DNA: TGTGCCAGTAGTATAGGGAGACGGGGCCGGCCATCCAATGAGCAGTTCTTC
CDR3 protein: CASSIGRRGRPSNEQFF

V gene: TRBV7-3
clone size: -
D gene: TRBD2
J gene: TRBJ2-2
CDR3 DNA: TGTGCCAGCAGCTTAAACCTAGCGGGAGGCGACACCGGGGAGCTGTTTTTT
CDR3 protein: CASSLNLAGGDTGELFF

V gene: TRBV11-3
clone size: few
D gene: TRBD1
J gene: TRBJ1-2
CDR3 DNA: TGTGCCAGCAGCCAACTCTACCGGGACAGGGGGCATGGCTACACCTTC
CDR3 protein: CASSQLYRDRGHGYTF

V gene: TRBV10-3
clone size: few
D gene: -
J gene: TRBJ1-5
CDR3 DNA: TGTGCCATCAGTGAGTCTTCTAGTCAGCCCCAGCATTTT
CDR3 protein: CAISESSSQPQHF

V gene: TRBV3-1
clone size: -
D gene: -
J gene: TRBJ1-3
CDR3 DNA: TGTGCCAGCAGCCAAGAGGGGACTGGAAACACCATATATTTT
CDR3 protein: CASSQEGTGNTIYF

V gene: TRBV28
clone size: many
D gene: TRBD1
J gene: TRBJ2-7
CDR3 DNA: TGTGCCAGCCATTTAAGGGACAGGGCCTACGAGCAGTACTTC
CDR3 protein: CASHLRDRAYEQYF

V gene: TRBV5-6
clone size: -
D gene: TRBD2
J gene: TRBJ2-3
CDR3 DNA: TGTGCCAGCAGCAGACCTAGCGGAGATACGCAGTATTTT
CDR3 protein: CASSRPSGDTQYF

V gene: TRBV6-1
clone size: many
D gene: -
J gene: TRBJ2-7
CDR3 DNA: TGTGCCAGCAGTGAACTGGGCAGCGAGCAGTACTTC
CDR3 protein: CASSELGSEQYF

V gene: TRBV2
clone size: many
D gene: -
J gene: TRBJ2-3
CDR3 DNA: TGTGCCGGCATGGGTCCGGGCGCCACAGATACGCAGTATTTT
CDR3 protein: CAGMGPGATDTQYF

V gene: TRBV2
clone size: few
D gene: -
J gene: TRBJ2-7
CDR3 DNA: TGTGCCAGCAGCGTCAGGACGGGAGAAGGGGAGCAGTACTTC
CDR3 protein: CASSVRTGEGEQYF

V gene: TRBV9
clone size: many
D gene: TRBD2
J gene: TRBJ2-3
CDR3 DNA: TGTGCCAGCAGCGTAGGCGGGGGACCCCGCACAGATACGCAGTATTTT
CDR3 protein: CASSVGGGPRTDTQYF

V gene: TRBV20-1
clone size: -
D gene: -
J gene: TRBJ2-3
CDR3 DNA: TGCAGTGCTAGTTTGCCCCCATGGCAGTATTTT
CDR3 protein: CSASLPPWQYF

V gene: TRBV20-1
clone size: -
D gene: TRBD2
J gene: TRBJ2-7
CDR3 DNA: TGCAGTTCAGGTCTGACTAGCGGGAGGAGCTCCTACGAGCAGTACTTC
CDR3 protein: CSSGLTSGRSSYEQYF

V gene: TRBV9
clone size: many
D gene: -
J gene: TRBJ1-1
CDR3 DNA: TGTGCCAGCACCGACGGATATGGGACTGAAGCTTTCTTT
CDR3 protein: CASTDGYGTEAFF

V gene: TRBV24-1
clone size: few
D gene: -
J gene: TRBJ2-1
CDR3 DNA: TGTGCCACTTCGGGACTTTCAAACAATGAGCAGTTCTTC
CDR3 protein: CATSGLSNNEQFF

V gene: TRBV4-2
clone size: -
D gene: -
J gene: TRBJ2-2
CDR3 DNA: TGTGCCAGCAGCCATGCGGGCGGGAACACCGGGGAGCTGTTTTTT
CDR3 protein: CASSHAGGNTGELFF

V gene: TRBV28
clone size: many
D gene: -
J gene: TRBJ2-7
CDR3 DNA: TGTGCCAGCCCACCCAACAGGACGGGACCAGAGGCCATCTACGAGCAGTACTTC
CDR3 protein: CASPPNRTGPEAIYEQYF

V gene: TRBV30
clone size: many
D gene: -
J gene: TRBJ2-7
CDR3 DNA: TGTGCCTGGAGTGAACAGGGCCCCTACGAGCAGTACTTC
CDR3 protein: CAWSEQGPYEQYF

V gene: TRBV6-1
clone size: many
D gene: -
J gene: TRBJ1-5
CDR3 DNA: TGTGCCAGCAGTGCACAGGGAGTGGCATATCAGCCCCAGCATTTT
CDR3 protein: CASSAQGVAYQPQHF

V gene: TRBV12-3/TRBV12-4
clone size: few
D gene: TRBD2
J gene: TRBJ2-2
CDR3 DNA: TGTGCCAGCAGTTCCGGGACTAGTGACACCGGGGAGCTGTTTTTT
CDR3 protein: CASSSGTSDTGELFF

V gene: TRBV7-2
clone size: -
D gene: -
J gene: TRBJ1-2
CDR3 DNA: TGTGCCAGCAGCTTAACGGGGCCCACACGGGGCTACACCTTC
CDR3 protein: CASSLTGPTRGYTF

V gene: TRBV9
clone size: -
D gene: TRBD1
J gene: TRBJ2-1
CDR3 DNA: TGTGCCAGCAGCGTGCAGACAGGGGGCCGTAAGTTCTTC
CDR3 protein: CASSVQTGGRKFF

V gene: TRBV10-3
clone size: -
D gene: -
J gene: TRBJ1-1
CDR3 DNA: TGTGCCATCAGTGAGTCGCGCGCCACCTGGACTGAAGCTTTCTTT
CDR3 protein: CAISESRATWTEAFF

V gene: TRBV19
clone size: -
D gene: -
J gene: TRBJ2-1
CDR3 DNA: TGTGCCAGTCACCCTGGGGGGGCCTCCTACAATGAGCAGTTCTTC
CDR3 protein: CASHPGGASYNEQFF

V gene: TRBV7-2
clone size: -
D gene: -
J gene: TRBJ1-2
CDR3 DNA: TGTGCCAGCAGCCTGCAGATTATCAACTATGGCTACACCTTC
CDR3 protein: CASSLQIINYGYTF

V gene: TRBV7-2
clone size: many
D gene: -
J gene: TRBJ2-7
CDR3 DNA: TGTGCCAGCAGCTCGAATGGGGGGCCCGTTTTTTACGAGCAGTACTTC
CDR3 protein: CASSSNGGPVFYEQYF

V gene: TRBV5-5
clone size: many
D gene: -
J gene: TRBJ2-1
CDR3 DNA: TGTGCCAGCAGCTTAGGAGAGCAGTTCTTC
CDR3 protein: CASSLGEQFF

V gene: TRBV6-2/TRBV6-3
clone size: many
D gene: TRBD2
J gene: TRBJ2-3
CDR3 DNA: TGTGCCAGCAGTTACGGGACTAGATCCACAGATACGCAGTATTTT
CDR3 protein: CASSYGTRSTDTQYF

V gene: TRBV4-2
clone size: few
D gene: -
J gene: TRBJ2-7
CDR3 DNA: TGTGCCAGCAGCCAAGGCCGGATTGCGGGGGAGCAGTACTTC
CDR3 protein: CASSQGRIAGEQYF

V gene: TRBV3-1
clone size: many
D gene: -
J gene: TRBJ2-3
CDR3 DNA: TGTGCCAGCAGCCACGAACCAGGGCCAGGGGGCACAGATACGCAGTATTTT
CDR3 protein: CASSHEPGPGGTDTQYF

V gene: TRBV9
clone size: few
D gene: TRBD1
J gene: TRBJ2-7
CDR3 DNA: TGTGCCAGCAGCGTAAATTGGGACAGCCGTTACGAGCAGTACTTC
CDR3 protein: CASSVNWDSRYEQYF

V gene: TRBV6-1
clone size: -
D gene: -
J gene: TRBJ2-2
CDR3 DNA: TGTGCCAGCAGCCCGGGACGCCTTACCGGGGAGCTGTTTTTT
CDR3 protein: CASSPGRLTGELFF

V gene: TRBV27
clone size: -
D gene: -
J gene: TRBJ2-7
CDR3 DNA: TGTGCCAGCAGTTATATAGCGGGACAGGCATACGAGCAGTACTTC
CDR3 protein: CASSYIAGQAYEQYF

V gene: TRBV2
clone size: many
D gene: TRBD1
J gene: TRBJ2-7
CDR3 DNA: TGTGCCAGCAGGGGGACAGGGGGCAACGAGCAGTACTTC
CDR3 protein: CASRGTGGNEQYF

V gene: TRBV12-3/TRBV12-4
clone size: many
D gene: -
J gene: TRBJ1-2
CDR3 DNA: TGTGCCAGCAGTTCACTTCCGGGAGGCGGCTACACCTTC
CDR3 protein: CASSSLPGGGYTF